A selection of T cell receptor beta chains follows, all from one sample in a study of patients and donors after allogeneic stem cell transplantation. TCRdb re-derived calls from the RT-PCR reads in MiXCR, one entry per CDR3 protein. The sample contains about a million distinct CDR3 sequences, under 20% of which appear only once. Specimen: blood, either unsorted or a sorted T cell fraction (not recorded which). These receptors were taken from a human donor who was either an allogeneic HSCT recipient or a stem cell or donor lymphocyte infusion donor (not recorded which). It is not recorded whose cells these are; they may come from a transplant donor. The conserved cysteine and the conserved F or W are not part of the CDR3 here.

v_call | cdr3_aa
TRBV2 | ASRFGAGTDEQY
TRBV20-1 | SAGLAGGPAYEQY
TRBV24-1 | ATKLSGSNQPQH
TRBV18 | ASSTLQGGPRPEAF
TRBV24-1 | ATSDSRTAYLDTQY
TRBV5-1 | ASSLFIRLAATDTQY
TRBV5-1 | ASSLAHTSGRTYEQY
TRBV11-3 | ASSLELAGGVHEQF
TRBV6-2/TRBV6-3 | ASSYSVGDEAF
TRBV5-1 | ASRGSGLPPGTDTQY
TRBV24-1 | ATSLLSPYNEQF
TRBV9 | ASSVDGREDYEQY
TRBV25-1 | ASSNREKGYNEQF
TRBV6-1 | ASVRWSSYNEQF
TRBV14 | ASSPSGVKPGELF
TRBV6-5 | ASSYSGGTPSTDTQY
TRBV20-1 | SASYRGKGYGYT
TRBV5-1 | ASSVQRTAESEAF
TRBV7-3 | ASSLTHNQPQH
TRBV6-5 | ASSYSNTVANTGELF
TRBV12-3/TRBV12-4 | ASSFGTSLAYEQY
TRBV24-1 | ATSEGTYDEQY
TRBV24-1 | ATSEYPQTGELF
TRBV29-1 | SVGRRVSTDTQY
TRBV5-1 | ASSSGTGNGAQY
TRBV5-1 | ASSSRLGEQF
TRBV14 | ASSRTGLAGTDTQY